The rows below give T cell receptor beta chains drawn from one sample of a study of cytomegalovirus exposure and HLA in healthy donors. Assay used: immunoSEQ multiplex PCR; TCRdb lists only in-frame clones, some missing. Among 50,000 to 55,000 clones listed, about 50% were seen once. Material: PBMCs. All receptors come from a human donor in good health. CDR3s include the opening cysteine and the closing phenylalanine or tryptophan. Fields, in order: D gene, CDR3 length, V gene, clone size, J gene, CDR3 protein. D genes are given only for firm matches. Some rows have no size entry. The others give once, few or many, or a class for an expanded clone.

d_call: NA
cdr3_length: 14
v_call: TRBV7-2
clone_size: few
j_call: TRBJ1-1
cdr3_aa: CASSSGRDGVGAFF

d_call: TRBD1
cdr3_length: 14
v_call: TRBV5-1
clone_size: NA
j_call: TRBJ1-1
cdr3_aa: CASSPRTGGTEAFF

d_call: TRBD1
cdr3_length: 17
v_call: TRBV15
clone_size: NA
j_call: TRBJ1-2
cdr3_aa: CATSRPNYGTGAGGYTF

d_call: NA
cdr3_length: 16
v_call: TRBV6-5
clone_size: NA
j_call: TRBJ2-4
cdr3_aa: CASSYTLAVAKNIQYF

d_call: NA
cdr3_length: 14
v_call: TRBV15
clone_size: NA
j_call: TRBJ2-3
cdr3_aa: CATSRSQMPDTQYF

d_call: NA
cdr3_length: 17
v_call: TRBV7-9
clone_size: NA
j_call: TRBJ2-7
cdr3_aa: CASSPDRQGARNWEQYF

d_call: TRBD1
cdr3_length: 17
v_call: TRBV2
clone_size: NA
j_call: TRBJ1-5
cdr3_aa: CASSGRDRGYSNQPQHF

d_call: NA
cdr3_length: 15
v_call: TRBV4-1
clone_size: NA
j_call: TRBJ1-5
cdr3_aa: CASNQEDRENQPQHF

d_call: NA
cdr3_length: 13
v_call: TRBV30
clone_size: NA
j_call: TRBJ2-7
cdr3_aa: CAWSGQAHYEQYF

d_call: NA
cdr3_length: 15
v_call: TRBV6-5
clone_size: few
j_call: TRBJ2-3
cdr3_aa: CASSYEGVSTDTQYF

d_call: NA
cdr3_length: 13
v_call: TRBV30
clone_size: few
j_call: TRBJ2-5
cdr3_aa: CAWSVQGGRTQYF

d_call: TRBD2
cdr3_length: 16
v_call: TRBV5-6
clone_size: NA
j_call: TRBJ2-3
cdr3_aa: CASSWGTGTSSDTQYF

d_call: NA
cdr3_length: 15
v_call: TRBV29-1
clone_size: NA
j_call: TRBJ1-3
cdr3_aa: CSVVEQTSSGNTIYF

d_call: TRBD2
cdr3_length: 16
v_call: TRBV4-3
clone_size: NA
j_call: TRBJ2-1
cdr3_aa: CASSQANGGAYNEQFF

d_call: TRBD1
cdr3_length: 15
v_call: TRBV6-5
clone_size: NA
j_call: TRBJ1-2
cdr3_aa: CASSYSRTGTYGYTF

d_call: TRBD1
cdr3_length: 17
v_call: TRBV15
clone_size: NA
j_call: TRBJ1-2
cdr3_aa: CATSTGTGVRLLYGYTF

d_call: TRBD1
cdr3_length: 15
v_call: TRBV7-2
clone_size: few
j_call: TRBJ1-2
cdr3_aa: CASSARTGDGRGYTF

d_call: NA
cdr3_length: 14
v_call: TRBV6-6
clone_size: few
j_call: TRBJ2-5
cdr3_aa: CASRNGVSKETQYF

d_call: NA
cdr3_length: 15
v_call: TRBV7-9
clone_size: few
j_call: TRBJ1-1
cdr3_aa: CASSRRDGMNTEAFF

d_call: NA
cdr3_length: 15
v_call: TRBV29-1
clone_size: few
j_call: TRBJ1-2
cdr3_aa: CSVPQEGGLRDGYPF

d_call: TRBD2
cdr3_length: 17
v_call: TRBV5-4
clone_size: once
j_call: TRBJ2-2
cdr3_aa: CASSLAFHGTSNGELFF

d_call: TRBD2
cdr3_length: 16
v_call: TRBV5-4
clone_size: NA
j_call: TRBJ2-3
cdr3_aa: CASSSGLAGGRNTQYF

d_call: NA
cdr3_length: 14
v_call: TRBV28
clone_size: NA
j_call: TRBJ2-7
cdr3_aa: CASSSDTVPNEQYF

d_call: TRBD1
cdr3_length: 13
v_call: TRBV7-2
clone_size: NA
j_call: TRBJ2-5
cdr3_aa: CASSLNRGETQYF

d_call: NA
cdr3_length: 17
v_call: TRBV30
clone_size: few
j_call: TRBJ2-6
cdr3_aa: CACTRGRFSSGANVLTF

d_call: NA
cdr3_length: 11
v_call: TRBV7-8
clone_size: NA
j_call: TRBJ2-5
cdr3_aa: CASSIEWSQYF

d_call: NA
cdr3_length: 13
v_call: TRBV5-1
clone_size: NA
j_call: TRBJ1-4
cdr3_aa: CASSLRQREKLFF

d_call: TRBD1
cdr3_length: 15
v_call: TRBV4-1
clone_size: few
j_call: TRBJ2-7
cdr3_aa: CASSQERTGVYEQYF

d_call: NA
cdr3_length: 16
v_call: TRBV5-1
clone_size: NA
j_call: TRBJ2-3
cdr3_aa: CASTTVGRGGTDTQYF

d_call: TRBD1
cdr3_length: 15
v_call: TRBV30
clone_size: NA
j_call: TRBJ2-6
cdr3_aa: CAWGGQHSGANVLTF

d_call: NA
cdr3_length: 13
v_call: TRBV6-5
clone_size: once
j_call: TRBJ2-1
cdr3_aa: CASSYGTPNEQFF

d_call: NA
cdr3_length: 14
v_call: TRBV5-1
clone_size: NA
j_call: TRBJ1-1
cdr3_aa: CASSSTGGNTEAFF

d_call: NA
cdr3_length: 13
v_call: TRBV9
clone_size: NA
j_call: TRBJ1-1
cdr3_aa: CASSSGINTEAFF

d_call: TRBD2
cdr3_length: 16
v_call: TRBV5-1
clone_size: NA
j_call: TRBJ2-5
cdr3_aa: CASSLGSAGGGETQYF

d_call: NA
cdr3_length: 15
v_call: TRBV7-9
clone_size: NA
j_call: TRBJ1-1
cdr3_aa: CASSFNGGLNTEAFF

d_call: TRBD2
cdr3_length: 14
v_call: TRBV5-1
clone_size: NA
j_call: TRBJ2-1
cdr3_aa: CASRENAGGNEQFF

d_call: NA
cdr3_length: 14
v_call: TRBV19
clone_size: NA
j_call: TRBJ2-2
cdr3_aa: CATSGHRNTGELFF

d_call: NA
cdr3_length: 15
v_call: TRBV9
clone_size: few
j_call: TRBJ2-1
cdr3_aa: CASSVDGGSYNEQFF

d_call: TRBD2
cdr3_length: 16
v_call: TRBV7-2
clone_size: NA
j_call: TRBJ2-1
cdr3_aa: CASSSDYSGGGNEQFF

d_call: NA
cdr3_length: 15
v_call: TRBV19
clone_size: NA
j_call: TRBJ1-4
cdr3_aa: CASTGEWAGNEKLFF